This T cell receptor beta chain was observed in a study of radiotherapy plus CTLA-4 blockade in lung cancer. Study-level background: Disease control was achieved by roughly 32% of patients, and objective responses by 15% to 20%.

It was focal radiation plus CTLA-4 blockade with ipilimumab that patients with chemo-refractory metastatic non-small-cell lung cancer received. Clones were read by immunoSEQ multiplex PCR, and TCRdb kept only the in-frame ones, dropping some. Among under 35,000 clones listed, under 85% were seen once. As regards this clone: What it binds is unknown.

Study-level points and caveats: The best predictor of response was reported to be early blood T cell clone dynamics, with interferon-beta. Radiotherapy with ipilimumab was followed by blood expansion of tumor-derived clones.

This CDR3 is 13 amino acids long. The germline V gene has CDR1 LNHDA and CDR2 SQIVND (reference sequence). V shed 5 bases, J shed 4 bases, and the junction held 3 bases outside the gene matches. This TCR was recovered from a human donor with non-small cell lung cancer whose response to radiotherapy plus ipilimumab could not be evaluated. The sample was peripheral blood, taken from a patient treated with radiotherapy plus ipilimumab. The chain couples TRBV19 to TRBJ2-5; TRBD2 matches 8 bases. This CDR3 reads CASSALAGETQYF. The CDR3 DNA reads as TGTGCCAGTAGTGCCCTAGCGGGAGAGACCCAGTACTTC.